This is a list of T cell receptor beta chains from one sample in a study of shared clonotypes between healthy human individuals. Assay used: immunoSEQ multiplex PCR; TCRdb lists only in-frame clones, some missing. Of a few million clones listed, more than 80% were seen once; the top ten hold 0.13% to 0.15%. The source material was naive CD4+ T cells sorted from blood. These receptors were obtained from a man younger than 35 in good health. Each CDR3 is given without its conserved first and last residue. The order of the fields is D gene, V gene, J gene, CDR3 protein. D genes are given only for firm matches.

d_gene: NA
v_gene: TRBV7-2
j_gene: TRBJ1-1
CDR3aa: ASSNRHDFTEAF

d_gene: TRBD1
v_gene: TRBV5-1
j_gene: TRBJ1-1
CDR3aa: ASSQTGTFGGAEAF

d_gene: NA
v_gene: TRBV7-3
j_gene: TRBJ2-3
CDR3aa: ASSKTGTLSTDTQY

d_gene: TRBD1
v_gene: TRBV9
j_gene: TRBJ1-1
CDR3aa: ASSVDNSGQGRTEAF

d_gene: TRBD1
v_gene: TRBV27
j_gene: TRBJ1-4
CDR3aa: ASNKRTGANEKLF

d_gene: NA
v_gene: TRBV6-5
j_gene: TRBJ2-7
CDR3aa: ASSLPGSYEQY

d_gene: TRBD2
v_gene: TRBV19
j_gene: TRBJ2-6
CDR3aa: ASISSGGFSGANVLT

d_gene: TRBD1
v_gene: TRBV7-2
j_gene: TRBJ1-2
CDR3aa: ASSYYGQGEGYT

d_gene: TRBD2
v_gene: TRBV15
j_gene: TRBJ2-1
CDR3aa: ATSRVLAGGAGEQF

d_gene: TRBD2
v_gene: TRBV5-4
j_gene: TRBJ2-1
CDR3aa: ASSYGGGVQSNEQF

d_gene: NA
v_gene: TRBV10-3
j_gene: TRBJ2-3
CDR3aa: AISDYPADTQY

d_gene: TRBD2
v_gene: TRBV7-2
j_gene: TRBJ2-5
CDR3aa: ASSRGDGGKTQY

d_gene: NA
v_gene: TRBV5-1
j_gene: TRBJ2-7
CDR3aa: ASRSRTESYEQY

d_gene: TRBD2
v_gene: TRBV5-6
j_gene: TRBJ2-4
CDR3aa: ASSLAGGAKNIQY

d_gene: TRBD2
v_gene: TRBV2
j_gene: TRBJ2-1
CDR3aa: ASMVAGGTGSQF

d_gene: NA
v_gene: TRBV27
j_gene: TRBJ1-5
CDR3aa: ASSPNSPGRQPQH

d_gene: TRBD2
v_gene: TRBV5-4
j_gene: TRBJ2-5
CDR3aa: ASSFPLAGSQETQY

d_gene: TRBD1
v_gene: TRBV9
j_gene: TRBJ1-3
CDR3aa: ASTLSGGSGNTIY

d_gene: NA
v_gene: TRBV11-3
j_gene: TRBJ2-6
CDR3aa: ASSPPGANVLT

d_gene: NA
v_gene: TRBV5-1
j_gene: TRBJ1-2
CDR3aa: ASSLSIDRYGYT

d_gene: NA
v_gene: TRBV29-1
j_gene: TRBJ2-6
CDR3aa: SVGGGGGSSGANVLT

d_gene: NA
v_gene: TRBV19
j_gene: TRBJ2-7
CDR3aa: ASSITVTNYEQY

d_gene: NA
v_gene: TRBV10-3
j_gene: TRBJ1-2
CDR3aa: AISEGPRNYGYT

d_gene: NA
v_gene: TRBV19
j_gene: TRBJ2-5
CDR3aa: ASTPRGAPGQTQY

d_gene: NA
v_gene: TRBV28
j_gene: TRBJ2-3
CDR3aa: ASSGRDAFSTDTQY

d_gene: NA
v_gene: TRBV6-5
j_gene: TRBJ1-5
CDR3aa: ASRQDRNSNQPQH

d_gene: NA
v_gene: TRBV6-1
j_gene: TRBJ1-5
CDR3aa: ASSAKSGQSNQPQH

d_gene: NA
v_gene: TRBV11-1
j_gene: TRBJ1-2
CDR3aa: ASTHRDGNYGYT

d_gene: NA
v_gene: TRBV4-1
j_gene: TRBJ2-7
CDR3aa: ASSQLGLSSYEQY

d_gene: NA
v_gene: TRBV6-1
j_gene: TRBJ2-2
CDR3aa: ASDWASNTGELF

d_gene: NA
v_gene: TRBV10-3
j_gene: TRBJ1-1
CDR3aa: AITSRILDTEAF

d_gene: TRBD1
v_gene: TRBV5-6
j_gene: TRBJ2-1
CDR3aa: ASSSPGQGAYNEQF

d_gene: NA
v_gene: TRBV12-5
j_gene: TRBJ2-5
CDR3aa: ASGLGTGTGVQETQY

d_gene: NA
v_gene: TRBV5-1
j_gene: TRBJ2-2
CDR3aa: ASSGMPYVGNTGELF

d_gene: TRBD1
v_gene: TRBV5-1
j_gene: TRBJ2-3
CDR3aa: ASSPRGPLTDTQY

d_gene: TRBD2
v_gene: TRBV10-1
j_gene: TRBJ2-2
CDR3aa: ASSDPGLDTGELF

d_gene: NA
v_gene: TRBV5-1
j_gene: TRBJ1-4
CDR3aa: ASRLSGGTNEKLF

d_gene: NA
v_gene: TRBV7-8
j_gene: TRBJ1-5
CDR3aa: ASSPGAAGNQPQH

d_gene: NA
v_gene: TRBV5-4
j_gene: TRBJ2-1
CDR3aa: ASTDGQVTYNEQF

d_gene: TRBD1
v_gene: TRBV30
j_gene: TRBJ1-2
CDR3aa: AWSNRGPVYGYT

d_gene: TRBD1
v_gene: TRBV19
j_gene: TRBJ2-2
CDR3aa: ASSSPTGGASTGELF

d_gene: NA
v_gene: TRBV14
j_gene: TRBJ1-1
CDR3aa: ASSQEVAQVNTEAF

d_gene: TRBD1
v_gene: TRBV6-5
j_gene: TRBJ1-4
CDR3aa: ASRPDRVMEKLF

d_gene: TRBD1
v_gene: TRBV19
j_gene: TRBJ2-3
CDR3aa: ASSIWTGSTDTQY

d_gene: NA
v_gene: TRBV5-4
j_gene: TRBJ2-7
CDR3aa: ASSLGTASYEQY

d_gene: NA
v_gene: TRBV6-6
j_gene: TRBJ2-1
CDR3aa: ASRRYSQDEQF

d_gene: TRBD1
v_gene: TRBV7-3
j_gene: TRBJ1-1
CDR3aa: ASSRQGATEAF

d_gene: NA
v_gene: TRBV5-1
j_gene: TRBJ2-1
CDR3aa: ASSSGQIYNEQF

d_gene: NA
v_gene: TRBV21-1
j_gene: TRBJ2-7
CDR3aa: ASTRTGGPYEQY

d_gene: NA
v_gene: TRBV19
j_gene: TRBJ2-2
CDR3aa: ASRRGIGELF

d_gene: NA
v_gene: TRBV4-1
j_gene: TRBJ1-2
CDR3aa: ASSQGRGGSYGYT

d_gene: TRBD1
v_gene: TRBV6-5
j_gene: TRBJ2-1
CDR3aa: ASSPQGSSYNEQF

d_gene: TRBD1
v_gene: TRBV18
j_gene: TRBJ2-7
CDR3aa: ASSPAHRGQRDEQY

d_gene: TRBD1
v_gene: TRBV6-1
j_gene: TRBJ2-4
CDR3aa: ASSLGQGLYEY

d_gene: TRBD2
v_gene: TRBV5-1
j_gene: TRBJ2-5
CDR3aa: ASSPVAGGPGETQY

d_gene: TRBD2
v_gene: TRBV7-2
j_gene: TRBJ2-7
CDR3aa: ASSLGLAGGEQY

d_gene: TRBD1
v_gene: TRBV29-1
j_gene: TRBJ1-5
CDR3aa: SVIQGGGNQPQH